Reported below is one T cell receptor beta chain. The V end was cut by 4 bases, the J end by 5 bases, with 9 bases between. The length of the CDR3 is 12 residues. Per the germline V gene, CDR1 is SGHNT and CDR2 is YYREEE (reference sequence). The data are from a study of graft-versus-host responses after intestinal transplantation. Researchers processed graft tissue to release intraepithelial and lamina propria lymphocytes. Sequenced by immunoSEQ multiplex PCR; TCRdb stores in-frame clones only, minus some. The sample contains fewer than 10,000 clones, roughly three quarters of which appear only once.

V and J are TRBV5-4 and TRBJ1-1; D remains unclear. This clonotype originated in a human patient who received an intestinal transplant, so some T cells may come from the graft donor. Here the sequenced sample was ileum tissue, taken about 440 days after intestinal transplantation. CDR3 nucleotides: TGTGCCAGCAGCATTCCCGGGACTGAAGCTTTCTTT. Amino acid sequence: CASSIPGTEAFF.